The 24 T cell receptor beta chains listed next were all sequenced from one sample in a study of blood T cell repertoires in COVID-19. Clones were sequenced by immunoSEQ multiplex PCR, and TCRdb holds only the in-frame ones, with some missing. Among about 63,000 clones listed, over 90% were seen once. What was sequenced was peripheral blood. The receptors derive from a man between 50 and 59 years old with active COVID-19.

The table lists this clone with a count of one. CDR3 sequence: CASSRAREQYF. The CDR3 bases are TGTGCCAGCAGCCGCGCCCGCGAGCAGTACTTC. The chain has TRBV3-1 (or the pseudogene TRBV3-2) and TRBJ2-7, with unresolved D. V gave up 4 bases and J gave up 6 bases, with 7 bases separating them. Per the germline V gene, CDR1 is LGHDT and CDR2 is YNNKEL (reference sequence). The CDR3 is made up of 11 amino acids.

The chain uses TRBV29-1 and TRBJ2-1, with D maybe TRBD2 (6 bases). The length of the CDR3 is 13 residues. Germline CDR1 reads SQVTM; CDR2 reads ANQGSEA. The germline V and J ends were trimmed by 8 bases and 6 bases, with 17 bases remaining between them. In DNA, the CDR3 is TGCAGCCTGGGGTCGTCCGGGGGCAATGAGCAGTTCTTC. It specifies CSLGSSGGNEQFF.

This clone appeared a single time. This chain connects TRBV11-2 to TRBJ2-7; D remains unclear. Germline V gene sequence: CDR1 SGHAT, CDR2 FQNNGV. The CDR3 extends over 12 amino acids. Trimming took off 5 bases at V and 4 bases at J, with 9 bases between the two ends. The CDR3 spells CASSRERYEQYF. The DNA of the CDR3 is TGTGCCAGCAGCCGAGAGAGATACGAGCAGTACTTC.

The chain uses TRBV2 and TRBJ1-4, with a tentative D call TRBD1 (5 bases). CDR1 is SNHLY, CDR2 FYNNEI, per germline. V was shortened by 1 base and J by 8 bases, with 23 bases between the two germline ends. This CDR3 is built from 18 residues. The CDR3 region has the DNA TGTGCCAGCAGTGAAGAAGTTCCGAGGAGGGGAGGAAAAGAAAAACTGTTTTTT. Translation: CASSEEVPRRGGKEKLFF.

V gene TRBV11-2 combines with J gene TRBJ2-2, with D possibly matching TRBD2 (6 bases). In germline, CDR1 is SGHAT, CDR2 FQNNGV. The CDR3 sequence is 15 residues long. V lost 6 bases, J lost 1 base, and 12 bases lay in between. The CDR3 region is CASSTGTVNTGELFF. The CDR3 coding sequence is TGTGCCAGCAGTACCGGGACTGTGAACACCGGGGAGCTGTTTTTT.

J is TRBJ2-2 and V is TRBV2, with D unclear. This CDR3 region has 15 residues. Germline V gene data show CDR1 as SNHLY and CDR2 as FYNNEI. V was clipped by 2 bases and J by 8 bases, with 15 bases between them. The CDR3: CASSESGSPLGELFF. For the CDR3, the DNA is TGTGCCAGCAGTGAATCTGGCTCTCCGTTGGGGGAGCTGTTTTTT. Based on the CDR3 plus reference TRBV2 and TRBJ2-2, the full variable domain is EPEVTQTPSHQVTQMGQEVILRCVPISNHLYFYWYRQILGQKVEFLVSFYNNEISEKSEIFDDQFSVERPDGSNFTLKIRSTKLEDSAMYFCASSESGSPLGELFFGEGSRLTVL.

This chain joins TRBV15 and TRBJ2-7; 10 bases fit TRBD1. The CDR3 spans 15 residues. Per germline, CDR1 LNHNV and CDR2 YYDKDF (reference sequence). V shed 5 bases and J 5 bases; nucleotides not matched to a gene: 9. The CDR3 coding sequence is TGTGCCACCAGCTCGCGCCGGGACAGGGGCCACGAGCAGTACTTC. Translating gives CATSSRRDRGHEQYF.

The CDR3 region is CASRGLANEQFF. In nucleotides, the CDR3 is TGTGCCAGCAGAGGACTAGCCAATGAGCAGTTCTTC. The V and J genes are TRBV2 and TRBJ2-1; 8 nucleotides agree with TRBD2. V trimming: 6 bases; J trimming: 6 bases; junction bases outside the gene matches: 1. CDR1 is SNHLY and CDR2 is FYNNEI in the germline V gene. The CDR3 loop spans 12 amino acids.

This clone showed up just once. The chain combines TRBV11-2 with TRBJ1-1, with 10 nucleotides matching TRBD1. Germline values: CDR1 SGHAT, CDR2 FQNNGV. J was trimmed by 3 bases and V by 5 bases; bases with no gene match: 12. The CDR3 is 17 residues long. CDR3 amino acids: CASSQEEDRGWDTEAFF. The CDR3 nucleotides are TGTGCCAGCAGCCAGGAAGAGGACAGGGGGTGGGACACTGAAGCTTTCTTT. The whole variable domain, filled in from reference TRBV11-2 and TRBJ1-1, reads EAGVAQSPRYKIIEKRQSVAFWCNPISGHATLYWYQQILGQGPKLLIQFQNNGVVDDSQLPKDRFSAERLKGVDSTLKIQPAKLEDSAVYLCASSQEEDRGWDTEAFFGQGTRLTVV.

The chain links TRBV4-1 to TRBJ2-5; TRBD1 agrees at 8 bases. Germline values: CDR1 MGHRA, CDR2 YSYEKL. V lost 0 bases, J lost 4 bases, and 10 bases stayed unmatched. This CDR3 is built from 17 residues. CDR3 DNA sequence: TGCGCCAGCAGCCAAGAGGGCCCGGGACAGGCCATAGAGACCCAGTACTTC. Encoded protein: CASSQEGPGQAIETQYF.

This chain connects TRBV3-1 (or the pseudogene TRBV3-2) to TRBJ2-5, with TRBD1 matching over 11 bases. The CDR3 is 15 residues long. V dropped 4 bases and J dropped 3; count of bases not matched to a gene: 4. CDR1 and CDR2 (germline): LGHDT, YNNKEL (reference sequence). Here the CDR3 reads CASSPGTGGKETQYF. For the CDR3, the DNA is TGTGCCAGCAGCCCAGGGACAGGGGGAAAAGAGACCCAGTACTTC.

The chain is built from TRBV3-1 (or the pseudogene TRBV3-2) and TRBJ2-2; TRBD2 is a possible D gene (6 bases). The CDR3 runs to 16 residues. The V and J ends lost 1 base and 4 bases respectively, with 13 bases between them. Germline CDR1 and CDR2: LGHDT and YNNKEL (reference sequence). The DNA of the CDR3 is TGTGCCAGCAGCCAAGTTGCGGGGTTGAGCACCGGGGAGCTGTTTTTT. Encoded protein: CASSQVAGLSTGELFF.

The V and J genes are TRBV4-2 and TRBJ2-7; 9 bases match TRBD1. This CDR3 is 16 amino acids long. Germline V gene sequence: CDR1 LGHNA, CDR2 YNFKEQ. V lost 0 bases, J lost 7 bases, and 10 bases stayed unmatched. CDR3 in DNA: TGTGCCAGCAGCCAAGATGATTGGACAGGGGCTAGGGAGCAGTACTTC. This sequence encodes CASSQDDWTGAREQYF.

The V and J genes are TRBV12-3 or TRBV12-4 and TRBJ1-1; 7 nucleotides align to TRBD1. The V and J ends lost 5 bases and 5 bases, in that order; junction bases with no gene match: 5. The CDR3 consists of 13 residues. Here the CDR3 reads CASSQNRGTEAFF. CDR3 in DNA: TGTGCCAGCAGTCAGAACAGGGGAACTGAAGCTTTCTTT.

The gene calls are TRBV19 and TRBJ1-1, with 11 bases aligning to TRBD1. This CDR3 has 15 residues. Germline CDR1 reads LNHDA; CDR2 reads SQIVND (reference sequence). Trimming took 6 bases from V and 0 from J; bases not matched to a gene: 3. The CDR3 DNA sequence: TGTGCCAGTAGCAGGGACAGGGGGATGAACACTGAAGCTTTCTTT. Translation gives CASSRDRGMNTEAFF.

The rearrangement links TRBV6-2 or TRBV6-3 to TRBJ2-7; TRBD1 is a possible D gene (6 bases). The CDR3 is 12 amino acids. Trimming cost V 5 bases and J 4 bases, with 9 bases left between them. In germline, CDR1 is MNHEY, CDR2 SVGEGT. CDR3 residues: CASSRTGYEQYF. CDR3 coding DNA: TGTGCCAGCAGTAGAACAGGGTACGAGCAGTACTTC.

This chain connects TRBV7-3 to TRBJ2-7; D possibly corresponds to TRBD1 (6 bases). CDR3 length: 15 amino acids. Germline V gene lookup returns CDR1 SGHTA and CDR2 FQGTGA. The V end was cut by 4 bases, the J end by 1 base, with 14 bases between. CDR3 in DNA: TGTGCCAGCAGCTCACAGGGATATCCTTCCTACGAGCAGTACTTC. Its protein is CASSSQGYPSYEQYF.

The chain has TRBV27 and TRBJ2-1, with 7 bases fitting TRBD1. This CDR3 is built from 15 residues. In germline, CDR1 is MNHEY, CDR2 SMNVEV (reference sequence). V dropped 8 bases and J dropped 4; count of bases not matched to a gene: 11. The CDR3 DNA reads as TGTGCCAGCGCTCCGGACAGGCTCGGGTACAATGAGCAGTTCTTC. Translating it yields CASAPDRLGYNEQFF.

CDR3 loop: CASSVDRVYGYTF. CDR3 in DNA: TGTGCCAGCAGTGTGGACAGGGTCTATGGCTACACCTTC. This chain connects TRBV2 to TRBJ1-2; 8 bases match TRBD1. Germline loops: CDR1 SNHLY, CDR2 FYNNEI. The CDR3 has 13 amino acids. With V trimmed by 4 bases and J by 4 bases, 2 bases remained unmatched.

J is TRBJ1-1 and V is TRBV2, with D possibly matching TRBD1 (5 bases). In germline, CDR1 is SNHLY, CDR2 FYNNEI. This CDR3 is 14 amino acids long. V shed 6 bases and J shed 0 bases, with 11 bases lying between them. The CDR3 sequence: CASRQRGVNTEAFF. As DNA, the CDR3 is TGTGCCAGCAGGCAACGGGGGGTGAACACTGAAGCTTTCTTT.

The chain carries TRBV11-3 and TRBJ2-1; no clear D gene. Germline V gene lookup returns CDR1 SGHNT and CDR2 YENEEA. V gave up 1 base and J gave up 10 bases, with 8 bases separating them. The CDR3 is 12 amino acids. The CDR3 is CASSLAVMEQFF. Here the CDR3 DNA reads TGTGCCAGCAGCTTAGCGGTCATGGAGCAGTTCTTC. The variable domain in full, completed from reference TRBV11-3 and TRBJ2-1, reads EAGVVQSPRYKIIEKKQPVAFWCNPISGHNTLYWYLQNLGQGPELLIRYENEEAVDDSQLPKDRFSAERLKGVDSTLKIQPAELGDSAVYLCASSLAVMEQFFGPGTRLTVL.

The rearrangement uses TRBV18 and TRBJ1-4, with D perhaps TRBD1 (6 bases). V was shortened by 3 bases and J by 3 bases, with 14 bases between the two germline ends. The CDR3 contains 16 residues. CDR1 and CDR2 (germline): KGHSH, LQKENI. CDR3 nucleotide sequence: TGTGCCAGCTCACCCTGGACAGCTGGAGCTAATGAAAAACTGTTTTTT. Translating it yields CASSPWTAGANEKLFF.

In DNA, the CDR3 is TGTGCCAGCAGCTTAGATAAAGATACGCAGTATTTT. Its translation: CASSLDKDTQYF. The gene calls are TRBV11-3 and TRBJ2-3; the D is unclear. Per germline, CDR1 SGHNT and CDR2 YENEEA. Trimming left V 0 bases short and J 5 bases short, with 3 bases between. The CDR3 runs to 12 residues.

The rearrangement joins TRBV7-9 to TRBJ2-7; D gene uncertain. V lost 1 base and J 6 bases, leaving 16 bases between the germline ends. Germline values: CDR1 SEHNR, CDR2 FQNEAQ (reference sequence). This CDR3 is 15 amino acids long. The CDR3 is CASSLVSGWVSEQYF. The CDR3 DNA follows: TGTGCCAGCAGCTTAGTATCAGGTTGGGTCTCCGAGCAGTACTTC.